What follows are 28 T cell receptor beta chains derived from one specimen sequenced in a study of regulatory T cells in long-lasting Graves disease (dated by TCRdb to the early 2020s). Libraries were built with multiplex PCR. Sequencing was carried out with an Illumina HiSeq 4000. CDR3 regions were amplified by Arm-PCR with iRepertoire HTBI primers to construct TCR beta libraries. TCRdb took the public reads, trimmed them with fastp at Q25, ran MiXCR for clone calling and kept in-frame beta chains. Under each unique CDR3 protein, matching rows form one entry showing the most common genes and DNA. The table for this sample lists 400,000 to 500,000 distinct CDR3 sequences; 20% to 25% of them were counted only once. Jointly, the top ten make up 7% to 9% of the sample. The time point tag for this specimen amounts to: persistent/refractory GD, antithyroid drugs over 5 years with positive TRAb. RNA was extracted from PBMCs in TRIzol for both TCR sequencing and RNA sequencing.

The sample in question was peripheral blood mononuclear cells (PBMCs), obtained when the disease was refractory, from a patient treated with antithyroid drugs. Receptors originate from a female donor with Graves disease.

This clonotype has at least ten counts. J is TRBJ1-2 and V is TRBV20-1, with 8 bases matching TRBD1. CDR3 size: 14 residues. The V segment lost 5 bases and the J segment 3 bases; nucleotides outside the gene matches: 8. Looked up from germline, CDR1 is DFQATT and CDR2 is SNEGSKA (reference sequence). The CDR3 bases are TGCAGTGCTTTACGCTCAGGGGGCGACTATGGCTACACCTTC. Encoded protein: CSALRSGGDYGYTF.

This clonotype was detected only a few times. The genes are TRBV25-1 and TRBJ2-5, with unresolved D. The CDR3 spans 15 residues. V was pared by 1 base and J by 2 bases, with 11 bases between. CDR1 and CDR2 (germline): MGHDK, SYGVNS. CDR3 nucleotides: TGTGCCAGCAGTGAATCCCACCACAAACAAGAGACCCAGTACTTC. This encodes CASSESHHKQETQYF.

This clonotype was recorded many times. This chain connects TRBV3-1 to TRBJ2-5; 7 nucleotides match TRBD1. The V and J ends lost 0 bases and 4 bases, in that order; junction bases with no gene match: 5. Germline loops: CDR1 LGHDT, CDR2 YNNKEL (reference sequence). This CDR3 is 15 amino acids long. The chain's CDR3 is CASSQDDRVVETQYF. The CDR3 DNA reads as TGTGCCAGCAGCCAAGATGACAGGGTGGTAGAGACCCAGTACTTC.

This chain uses TRBV5-1 with TRBJ2-7; 9 nucleotides match TRBD1. The ends lost 6 bases at V and 6 bases at J; junction bases unmatched: 4. CDR3 length: 12 residues. Per the germline V gene, CDR1 is SGHRS and CDR2 is YFSETQ. The CDR3: CASKGQGGEQYF. Here the CDR3 DNA reads TGCGCCAGCAAGGGACAGGGCGGCGAGCAGTACTTC.

A word on this clonotype: One junction end does not reproduce the germline sequence, and a read error may be involved. The chain carries TRBV6-1 and TRBJ2-7, with a weak D call TRBD1 (6 bases). CDR3 size: 14 residues. Germline V gives CDR1 MNHNS, CDR2 SASEGT. This CDR3 is CASKSFRQDPLRSF. The CDR3 nucleotides read TGTGCCAGCAAATCTTTTAGACAGGATCCCCTCCGAAGCTTC.

The J gene is TRBJ1-1, the V gene TRBV11-3; 8 bases are a match to TRBD1. CDR3 length: 14 residues. V lost 6 bases and J lost 4; bases outside the gene matches: 7. CDR1 SGHNT and CDR2 YENEEA come from the germline V gene. The CDR3 region is CASSRTGFLTEAFF. CDR3 nucleotide sequence: TGTGCCAGCAGTAGGACAGGGTTCCTCACTGAAGCTTTCTTT.

About this clonotype itself: Germline is not matched at one junction end, which may reflect a read error. In nucleotides, the CDR3 is TGTGCCTCAACCCCCCCCTACGGGCAGTACTTC. As protein: CASTPPYGQYF. The chain carries TRBV10-3 and TRBJ2-7; no clear D. The CDR3 extends over 11 amino acids. The germline V gene has CDR1 ENHRY and CDR2 SYGVKD.

Regarding this clonotype: Mismatch with germline at one junction end may stem from a read error. The chain recombines TRBV28 with TRBJ2-7; D is perhaps TRBD1 or TRBD2 (5 bases each). Looked up from germline, CDR1 is MDHEN and CDR2 is SYDVKM. The length of the CDR3 is 15 residues. CDR3 nucleotide sequence: TGTGCCAGCAGTTTACAGGGATACGGGGCCTACGAGCGGTACTTC. Its translation is CASSLQGYGAYERYF.

This clonotype was counted a few times. A read error may explain this, as a much larger clone is one base away. The chain combines TRBV27 with TRBJ2-7; 14 positions match TRBD2. Trimming removed 3 bases from V and 4 bases from J; junction bases left unmatched: 2. This CDR3 is 15 amino acids long. Germline assignment: CDR1 MNHEY and CDR2 SMNVEV (reference sequence). In nucleotides, the CDR3 is TGTGCCAGCAGTTTCCGACTAGCGGGAGGGTACGAGCAGTACTTC. Residues: CASSFRLAGGYEQYF.

As for this clonotype: This sequence may be a read error, since a much larger clone differs from it by one base. Here the CDR3 omits its conserved ending phenylalanine or tryptophan, so a read error is the likely source. The CDR3 region has the DNA TGTGCCAGCAGTTTGGACCGGGACAGGGCCGAGCAGTACCTC. Translating it yields CASSLDRDRAEQYL. This chain connects TRBV6-4 to TRBJ2-7, with TRBD1 identical over 9 bases. The V segment lost 5 bases and the J segment 6 bases; nucleotides outside the gene matches: 8. Per the germline V gene, CDR1 is MRHNA and CDR2 is SNTAGT. There are 14 residues in the CDR3.

This clonotype was picked up many times. This chain uses TRBV7-2 with TRBJ1-1; D not resolved. Per germline, CDR1 SGHTA and CDR2 FQGNSA. V dropped 2 bases and J dropped 6 bases, with 4 bases sitting between them. The CDR3 has 11 residues. CDR3 coding DNA: TGTGCCAGCAGCTTAAGAGCTGAAGCTTTCTTT. Its translation is CASSLRAEAFF. The whole variable domain, remainder taken from reference TRBV7-2 and TRBJ1-1, is GAGVSQSPSNKVTEKGKDVELRCDPISGHTALYWYRQSLGQGLEFLIYFQGNSAPDKSGLPSDRFSAERTGGSVSTLTIQRTQQEDSAVYLCASSLRAEAFFGQGTRLTVV.

J is TRBJ2-7 and V is TRBV7-8, with D possibly being TRBD2 (5 bases). Looked up from germline, CDR1 is SGHVS and CDR2 is FQNEAQ. V shed 5 bases and J shed 4 bases, with 18 bases lying between them. CDR3 length equals 15 residues. DNA of the CDR3: TGTGCCAGCAGCGAGACGGCTTTGCGGGTGTACGAGCAGTACTTC. This codes for CASSETALRVYEQYF.

Comment on this clonotype: At one end the junction does not follow the germline gene, possibly because of a read error. The V call is TRBV28, the J call TRBJ1-1; unclear D gene. The CDR3 covers 14 residues. Germline assignment: CDR1 MDHEN and CDR2 SYDVKM. CDR3 nucleotide sequence: TGTGCCAGCAGTCTGTGGACGATGAACAATGAAGCTTTCTTT. Protein sequence: CASSLWTMNNEAFF. Based on the CDR3 plus reference TRBV28 and TRBJ1-1, the full variable domain is DVKVTQSSRYLVKRTGEKVFLECVQDMDHENMFWYRQDPGLGLRLIYFSYDVKMKEKGDIPEGYSVSREKKERFSLILESASTNQTSMYLCASSLWTMNNEAFFGQGTRLTVV.

This clonotype was counted between two and nine times. The chain combines TRBV30 with TRBJ1-4; TRBD1 aligns across 7 bases. The CDR3 is 12 residues long. Germline CDR1 GTSNPN, CDR2 SVGIG (reference sequence). Trimming removed 4 bases from V and 8 bases from J; junction bases left unmatched: 4. CDR3 protein: CAWNRGFEKLFF. The DNA for the CDR3 is TGTGCCTGGAACAGGGGCTTCGAAAAACTGTTTTTT. The full variable domain, completed using reference TRBV30 and TRBJ1-4, is SQTIHQWPATLVQPVGSPLSLECTVEGTSNPNLYWYRQAAGRGLQLLFYSVGIGQISSEVPQNLSASRPQDRQFILSSKKLLLSDSGFYLCAWNRGFEKLFFGSGTQLSVL.

This clonotype was seen many times. The rearrangement links TRBV7-8 to TRBJ1-2; 10 nucleotides line up with TRBD1. In germline, CDR1 is SGHVS, CDR2 FQNEAQ. V shed 5 bases, J shed 3 bases, and the junction held 6 bases outside the gene matches. This CDR3 has 15 residues. The CDR3 region is CASSTAGTGDYGYTF. The CDR3 DNA follows: TGTGCCAGCAGCACGGCCGGGACAGGGGACTATGGCTACACCTTC.

The chain recombines TRBV11-3 with TRBJ2-1, with unresolved D. This CDR3 contains 16 residues. Germline lookup yields CDR1 SGHNT and CDR2 YENEEA. V was trimmed by 0 bases and J by 1 base, leaving 10 bases between them. CDR3 bases: TGTGCCAGCAGCTTAGATCTGATTGGGTCCTACAATGAGCAGTTCTTC. As protein: CASSLDLIGSYNEQFF. The variable domain in full, completed from reference TRBV11-3 and TRBJ2-1, reads EAGVVQSPRYKIIEKKQPVAFWCNPISGHNTLYWYLQNLGQGPELLIRYENEEAVDDSQLPKDRFSAERLKGVDSTLKIQPAELGDSAVYLCASSLDLIGSYNEQFFGPGTRLTVL.

With respect to this clonotype: It may be a read error: a sequence one base away is much more abundant. The chain recombines TRBV7-2 with TRBJ1-1; D uncertain. Germline loops: CDR1 SGHTA, CDR2 FQGNSA. The CDR3 totals 12 residues. The CDR3 nucleotides read TGTGCCAGCAGCTTAGTAGACACTGAAACTTTCTTT. Protein product: CASSLVDTETFF.

This clonotype was seen repeatedly, ten times or more. CDR3 bases: TGTGCCAGCAGGATGTTACTCGGGACAGTTTATGGCTACACCTTC. It translates to CASRMLLGTVYGYTF. This chain connects TRBV6-1 to TRBJ1-2, with 7 bases that match TRBD1. This CDR3 contains 15 residues. CDR1 MNHNS and CDR2 SASEGT come from the germline V gene. V trimming: 6 bases; J trimming: 5 bases; junction bases outside the gene matches: 12.

Details on this clonotype: This may come from a read error, since a much larger clone is one base off. Because it lacks the conserved phenylalanine or tryptophan at the end, this CDR3 is likely a read error. The chain uses TRBV11-2 and TRBJ1-1; 9 bases align to TRBD1. This CDR3 is built from 14 residues. CDR1 is SGHAT and CDR2 is FQNNGV in the germline V gene. The V and J ends lost 7 bases and 4 bases, in that order; junction bases with no gene match: 7. The CDR3: CASTLTGGVTEAFS. CDR3 coding DNA: TGTGCCAGCACCCTAACAGGGGGCGTCACTGAAGCTTTCTCT.

This clonotype was detected ten times or more. The V gene is TRBV7-9, the J gene TRBJ2-7; the D is unclear. There are 13 residues in the CDR3. Deletions cut 3 bases from V and 0 bases from J, with 6 bases between. Germline CDR1 reads SEHNR; CDR2 reads FQNEAQ (reference sequence). Written as DNA, the CDR3 is TGTGCCAGCAGCTTGGGCAACTCCTACGAGCAGTACTTC. Its protein is CASSLGNSYEQYF. Full variable domain (remainder filled in from reference TRBV7-9 and TRBJ2-7): DTGVSQNPRHKITKRGQNVTFRCDPISEHNRLYWYRQTLGQGPEFLTYFQNEAQLEKSRLLSDRFSAERPKGSFSTLEIQRTEQGDSAMYLCASSLGNSYEQYFGPGTRLTVT.

V is TRBV7-2 and J is TRBJ1-2, with D maybe TRBD1 (6 bases). V was shortened by 5 bases and J by 5 bases, with 15 bases between the two germline ends. CDR3 size: 14 residues. From germline, CDR1 is SGHTA and CDR2 FQGNSA. DNA for the CDR3: TGTGCCAGCAGCGGAAGTGGGACATCGTATGGCTACACCTTC. Translated: CASSGSGTSYGYTF.

This clonotype was counted at least ten times. The rearrangement joins TRBV10-3 to TRBJ2-5, with D uncertain. CDR3 length: 12 amino acids. Between the trimmed V and J ends, which lost 2 bases and 1 base, there was a span of 2 bases. CDR1 and CDR2 from the germline V gene are ENHRY and SYGVKD. The CDR3 here is CAISELQETQYF. The CDR3 region has the DNA TGTGCCATCAGTGAGCTCCAAGAGACCCAGTACTTC.

This clonotype was seen only a few times. The chain uses TRBV12-3 or TRBV12-4 and TRBJ1-5, with 7 nucleotides matching TRBD1. With V trimmed by 2 bases and J by 1 base, 8 bases remained unmatched. This CDR3 region has 17 residues. The CDR3 loop reads CASSLSQGSASNQPQHF. DNA for the CDR3: TGTGCCAGCAGTTTATCACAGGGGTCCGCCAGCAATCAGCCCCAGCATTTT.

Ten or more counts support this clonotype. The genes are TRBV12-3 or TRBV12-4 and TRBJ2-2; 8 bases are a match to TRBD1. This CDR3 region has 23 residues. With 3 bases clipped from V and 0 bases from J, the junction kept 24 bases outside the gene matches. CDR3 DNA sequence: TGTGCCAGCAGTTTGTACTCAAGTCAACCCCACTCAAGGGACAGGCCGAACACCGGGGAGCTGTTTTTT. This codes for CASSLYSSQPHSRDRPNTGELFF.

This clonotype has at least ten counts. The J gene is TRBJ2-7, the V gene TRBV7-2; 9 nucleotides line up with TRBD1. J lost 4 bases, V lost 5 bases, and 9 bases had no gene match. Germline CDR1 reads SGHTA; CDR2 reads FQGNSA. The CDR3 is 15 residues long. In DNA, the CDR3 is TGTGCCAGCAGCGAACAGGGGGCTCGGGGGTACGAGCAGTACTTC. Translated, it gives CASSEQGARGYEQYF. The entire variable domain, with the rest obtained from reference TRBV7-2 and TRBJ2-7, is as follows: GAGVSQSPSNKVTEKGKDVELRCDPISGHTALYWYRQSLGQGLEFLIYFQGNSAPDKSGLPSDRFSAERTGGSVSTLTIQRTQQEDSAVYLCASSEQGARGYEQYFGPGTRLTVT.

This clonotype was seen repeatedly, ten times or more. This chain joins TRBV18 and TRBJ2-5; D is undetermined. Germline V gene lookup returns CDR1 KGHSH and CDR2 LQKENI. There are 12 residues in the CDR3. The ends were cut back, 3 bases at V and 2 bases at J, with 4 bases in the middle. The CDR3 DNA is TGTGCCAGCTCACCTGGGCAAGAGACCCAGTACTTC. Amino acids: CASSPGQETQYF.

This clonotype was counted at least ten times. The chain carries TRBV12-5 and TRBJ2-7; D unclear. Deletions cut 1 base from V and 9 bases from J, with 7 bases between. This CDR3 has 11 amino acids. Germline V CDR1 and CDR2: LGHNT, FRNRAP. CDR3 amino acids: CASGLDGLQYF. The CDR3 coding sequence is TGTGCTAGTGGTTTGGACGGGTTGCAGTACTTC.

The rearrangement joins TRBV15 to TRBJ1-1, with TRBD1 as a possible D gene (5 bases). The V gene's germline CDR1 is LNHNV and CDR2 YYDKDF (reference sequence). Trimming left V 1 base short and J 2 bases short, with 14 bases between. This CDR3 spans 16 amino acids. CDR3 protein: CATSRVQGSSNTEAFF. The CDR3 bases are TGTGCCACCAGCAGAGTCCAGGGCAGCTCCAACACTGAAGCTTTCTTT.